This T cell receptor beta chain was sequenced during a study of blood T cell repertoires in COVID-19. Study-wide background: Donors in the United States, Italy and Spain gave samples during acute or convalescent COVID-19.

This clone was recorded a few times. TCRdb's copy holds only in-frame clones and misses some; the assay was immunoSEQ multiplex PCR. Among hundreds of thousands of clones listed, more than 85% were seen once. The trim removed 5 bases at V and 0 bases at J, leaving 1 base unmatched. Looked up from germline, CDR1 is SEHNR and CDR2 is FQNEAQ (reference sequence). The CDR3 totals 15 residues. The gene calls are TRBV7-9 and TRBJ2-2; 9 nucleotides line up with TRBD1. The origin of this receptor is a man aged 40-50 years who had recovered from COVID-19. The sequencing input was PBMCs or T cells enriched from blood (not recorded which). The CDR3 DNA sequence: TGTGCCAGCAGCCGGACAGGGGCGAACACCGGGGAGCTGTTTTTT. Its protein product is CASSRTGANTGELFF.